This TCR beta chain was sequenced in a study of CD8+CD57+ T cells in acquired aplastic anemia. Study in general: The average for DNA from sorted CD4+ and CD8+ cells was 3 to 3.5 ug. In CD4+ cells, healthy donors produced an average of approximately 11 million reads.

According to the study, genomic DNA was the template for TCR beta VDJ and CDR3 profiling. TCRdb processed the reads anew with MiXCR; each CDR3 protein has one entry. The table records 150,000 to 200,000 distinct CDR3 sequences, around 45% of them present only once. V was pared by 6 bases and J by 3 bases, with 15 bases between. The germline CDR1 and CDR2 sequences are LNHDA and SQIVND (reference sequence). The length of the CDR3 is 14 residues. The sequence derives from a human donor in good health. The rearrangement uses TRBV19 and TRBJ2-7, with D uncertain. Source material: sorted CD4+, CD8+, or CD8+CD57+ T cells (not recorded which) from PBMCs. The CDR3 nucleotides read TGTGCCAGTAGCCCCGCGGCCCTATTCTACGAGCAGTACTTC. As protein: CASSPAALFYEQYF.